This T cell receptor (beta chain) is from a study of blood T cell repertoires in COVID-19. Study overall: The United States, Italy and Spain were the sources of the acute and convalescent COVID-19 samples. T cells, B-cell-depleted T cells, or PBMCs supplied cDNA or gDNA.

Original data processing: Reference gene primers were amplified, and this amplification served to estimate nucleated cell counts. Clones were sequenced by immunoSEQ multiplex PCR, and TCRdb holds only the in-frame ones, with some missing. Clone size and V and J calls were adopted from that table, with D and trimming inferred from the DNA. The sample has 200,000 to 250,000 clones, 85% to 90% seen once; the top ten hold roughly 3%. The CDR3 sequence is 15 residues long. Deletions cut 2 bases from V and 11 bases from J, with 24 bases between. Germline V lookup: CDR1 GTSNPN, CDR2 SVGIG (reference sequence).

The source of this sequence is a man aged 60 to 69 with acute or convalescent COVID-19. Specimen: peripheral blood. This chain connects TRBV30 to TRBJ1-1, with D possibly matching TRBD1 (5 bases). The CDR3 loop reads CAWSPPGRSGVGAFF. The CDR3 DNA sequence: TGTGCCTGGAGTCCACCGGGACGGAGCGGGGTGGGGGCTTTCTTT.